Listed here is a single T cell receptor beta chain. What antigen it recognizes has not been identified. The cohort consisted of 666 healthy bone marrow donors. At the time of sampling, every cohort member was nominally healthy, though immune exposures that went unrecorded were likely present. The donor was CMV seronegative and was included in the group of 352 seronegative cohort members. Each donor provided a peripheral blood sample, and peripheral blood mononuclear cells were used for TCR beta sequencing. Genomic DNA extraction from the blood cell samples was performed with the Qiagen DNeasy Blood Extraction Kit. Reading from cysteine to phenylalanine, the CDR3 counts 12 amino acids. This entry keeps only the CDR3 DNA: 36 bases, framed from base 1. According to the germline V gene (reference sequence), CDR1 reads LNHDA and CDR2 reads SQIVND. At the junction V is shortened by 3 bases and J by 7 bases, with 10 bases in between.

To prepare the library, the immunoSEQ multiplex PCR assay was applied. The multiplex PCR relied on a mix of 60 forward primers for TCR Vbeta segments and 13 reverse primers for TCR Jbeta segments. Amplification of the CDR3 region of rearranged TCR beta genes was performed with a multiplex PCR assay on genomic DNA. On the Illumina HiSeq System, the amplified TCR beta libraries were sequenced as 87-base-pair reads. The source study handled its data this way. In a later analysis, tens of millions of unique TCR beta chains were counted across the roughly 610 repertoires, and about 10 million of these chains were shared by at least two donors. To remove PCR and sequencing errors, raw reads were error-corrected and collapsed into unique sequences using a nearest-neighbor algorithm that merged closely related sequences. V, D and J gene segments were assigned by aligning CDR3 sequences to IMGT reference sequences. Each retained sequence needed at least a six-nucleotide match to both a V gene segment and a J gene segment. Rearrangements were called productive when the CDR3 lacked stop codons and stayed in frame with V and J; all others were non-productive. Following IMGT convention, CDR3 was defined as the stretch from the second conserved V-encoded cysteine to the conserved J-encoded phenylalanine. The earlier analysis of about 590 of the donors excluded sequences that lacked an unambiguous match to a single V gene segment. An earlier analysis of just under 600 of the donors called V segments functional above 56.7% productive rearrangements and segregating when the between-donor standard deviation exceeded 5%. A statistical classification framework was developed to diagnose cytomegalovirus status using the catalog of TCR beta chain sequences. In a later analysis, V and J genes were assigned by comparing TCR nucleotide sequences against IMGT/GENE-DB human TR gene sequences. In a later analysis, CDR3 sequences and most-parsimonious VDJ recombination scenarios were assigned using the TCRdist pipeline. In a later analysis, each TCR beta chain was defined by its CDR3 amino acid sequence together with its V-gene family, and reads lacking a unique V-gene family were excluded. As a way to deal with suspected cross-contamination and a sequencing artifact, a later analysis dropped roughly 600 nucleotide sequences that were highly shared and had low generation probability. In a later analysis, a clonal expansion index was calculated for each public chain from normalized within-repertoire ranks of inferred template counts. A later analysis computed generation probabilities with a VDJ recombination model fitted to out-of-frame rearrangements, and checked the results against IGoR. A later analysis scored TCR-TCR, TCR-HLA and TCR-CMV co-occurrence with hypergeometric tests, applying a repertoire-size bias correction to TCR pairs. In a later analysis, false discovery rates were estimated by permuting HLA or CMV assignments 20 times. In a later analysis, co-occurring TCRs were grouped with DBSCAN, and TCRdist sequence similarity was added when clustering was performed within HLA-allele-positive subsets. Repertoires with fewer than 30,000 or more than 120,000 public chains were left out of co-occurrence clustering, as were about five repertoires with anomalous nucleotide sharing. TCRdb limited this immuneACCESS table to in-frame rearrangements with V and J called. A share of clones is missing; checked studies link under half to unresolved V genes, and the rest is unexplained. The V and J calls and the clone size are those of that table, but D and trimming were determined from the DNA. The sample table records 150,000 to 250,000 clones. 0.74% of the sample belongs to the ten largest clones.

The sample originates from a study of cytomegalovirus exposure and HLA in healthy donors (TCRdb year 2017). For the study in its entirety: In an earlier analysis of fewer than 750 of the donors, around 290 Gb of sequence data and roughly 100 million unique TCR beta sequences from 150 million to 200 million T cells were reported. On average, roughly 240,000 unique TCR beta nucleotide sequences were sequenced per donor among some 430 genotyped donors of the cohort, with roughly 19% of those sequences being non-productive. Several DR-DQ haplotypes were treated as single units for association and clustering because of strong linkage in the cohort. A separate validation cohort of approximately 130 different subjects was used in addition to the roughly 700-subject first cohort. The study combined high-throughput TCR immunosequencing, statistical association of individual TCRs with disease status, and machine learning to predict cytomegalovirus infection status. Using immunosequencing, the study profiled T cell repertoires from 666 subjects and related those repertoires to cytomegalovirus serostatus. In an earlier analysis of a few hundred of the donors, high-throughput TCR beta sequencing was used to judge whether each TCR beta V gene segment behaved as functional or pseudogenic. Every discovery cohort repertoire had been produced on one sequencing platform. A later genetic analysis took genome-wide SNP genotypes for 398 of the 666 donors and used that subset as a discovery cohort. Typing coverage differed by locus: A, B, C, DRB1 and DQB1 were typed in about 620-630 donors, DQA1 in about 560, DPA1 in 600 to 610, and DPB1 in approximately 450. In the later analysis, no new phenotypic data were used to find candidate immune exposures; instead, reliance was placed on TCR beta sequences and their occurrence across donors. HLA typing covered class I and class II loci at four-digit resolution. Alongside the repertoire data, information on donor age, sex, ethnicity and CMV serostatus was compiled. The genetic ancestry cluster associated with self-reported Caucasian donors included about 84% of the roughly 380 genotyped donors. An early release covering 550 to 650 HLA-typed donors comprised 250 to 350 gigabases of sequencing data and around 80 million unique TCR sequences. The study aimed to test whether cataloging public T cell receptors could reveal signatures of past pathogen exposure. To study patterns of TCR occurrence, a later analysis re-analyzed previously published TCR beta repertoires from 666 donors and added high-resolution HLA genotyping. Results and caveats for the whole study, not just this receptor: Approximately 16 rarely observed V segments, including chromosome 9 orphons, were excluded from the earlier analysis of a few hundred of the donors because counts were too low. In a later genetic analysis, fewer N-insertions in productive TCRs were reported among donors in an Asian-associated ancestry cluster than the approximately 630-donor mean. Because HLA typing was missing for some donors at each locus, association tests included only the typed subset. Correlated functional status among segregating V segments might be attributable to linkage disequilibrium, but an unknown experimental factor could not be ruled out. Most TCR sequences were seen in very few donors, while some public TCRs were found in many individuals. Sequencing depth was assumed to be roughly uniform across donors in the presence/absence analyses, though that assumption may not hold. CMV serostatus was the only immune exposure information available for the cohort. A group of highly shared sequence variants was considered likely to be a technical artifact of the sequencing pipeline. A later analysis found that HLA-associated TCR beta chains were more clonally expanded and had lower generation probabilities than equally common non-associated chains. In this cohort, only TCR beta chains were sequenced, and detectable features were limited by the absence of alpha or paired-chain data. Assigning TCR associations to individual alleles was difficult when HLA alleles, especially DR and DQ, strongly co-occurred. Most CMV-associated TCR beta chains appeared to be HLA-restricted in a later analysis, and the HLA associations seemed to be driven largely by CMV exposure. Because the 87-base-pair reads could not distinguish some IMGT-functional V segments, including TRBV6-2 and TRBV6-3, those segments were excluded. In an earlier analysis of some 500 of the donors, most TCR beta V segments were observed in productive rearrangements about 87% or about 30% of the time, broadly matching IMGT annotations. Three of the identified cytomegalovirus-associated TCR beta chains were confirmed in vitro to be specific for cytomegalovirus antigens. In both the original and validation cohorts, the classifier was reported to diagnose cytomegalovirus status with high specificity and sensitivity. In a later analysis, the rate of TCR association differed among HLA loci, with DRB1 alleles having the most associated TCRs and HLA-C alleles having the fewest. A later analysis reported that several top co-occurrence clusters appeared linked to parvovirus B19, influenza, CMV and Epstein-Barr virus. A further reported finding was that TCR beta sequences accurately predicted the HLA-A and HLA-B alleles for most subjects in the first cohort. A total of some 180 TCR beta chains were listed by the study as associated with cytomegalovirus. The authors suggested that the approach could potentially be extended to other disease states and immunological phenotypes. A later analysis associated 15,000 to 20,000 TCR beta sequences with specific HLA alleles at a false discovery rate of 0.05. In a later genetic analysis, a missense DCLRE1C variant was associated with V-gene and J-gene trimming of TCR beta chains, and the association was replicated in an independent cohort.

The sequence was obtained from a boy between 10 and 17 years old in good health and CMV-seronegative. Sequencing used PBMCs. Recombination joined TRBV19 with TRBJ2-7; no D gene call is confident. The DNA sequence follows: TGTGCCAGTAGTATGCCTGGGCCAGAGCAGTACTTC. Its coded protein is CASSMPGPEQYF.